The 15 T cell receptor beta chains presented below share a single source sample, sequenced in a study of cytomegalovirus exposure and HLA in healthy donors. Amplification used 60 Vbeta primers and 13 Jbeta primers. Some clones are missing from TCRdb's copy, which holds only in-frame ones; the method was immunoSEQ multiplex PCR. The sample yields roughly 190,000 clones, 78% seen once. The sequenced sample was PBMCs. These receptors were obtained from a female donor in good health and CMV-seronegative.

V and J are TRBV30 and TRBJ1-6; D may be TRBD1 (6 bases). Between the trimmed V and J ends, which lost 2 bases and 6 bases, there was a span of 17 bases. CDR1 is GTSNPN, CDR2 SVGIG, per germline (reference sequence). The CDR3 contains 16 residues. CDR3 DNA: TGTGCCTGGAGTCCGGCAGGGGCGGCTCGTAATTCACCCCTCCACTTT. It translates to CAWSPAGAARNSPLHF.

The chain links TRBV27 to TRBJ1-2; 8 bases align to TRBD1. The CDR3 totals 15 residues. Germline loops: CDR1 MNHEY, CDR2 SMNVEV (reference sequence). The J segment lost 4 bases and the V segment lost 5 bases, leaving 9 bases of the junction unmatched. CDR3 sequence reads: CASSTDRALFYGYTF. For the CDR3, the DNA is TGTGCCAGCAGTACGGACAGGGCCTTATTCTATGGCTACACCTTC.

With regard to this clone: The junction departs from the called germline gene at one end, perhaps through a read error. This chain joins TRBV7-9 and TRBJ1-3, with 8 bases lining up with TRBD1. Per the germline V gene, CDR1 is SEHNR and CDR2 is FQNEAQ (reference sequence). The CDR3 runs 16 residues. CDR3: CSSSEHGTGYGNTIYF. The CDR3 coding sequence is TGTTCCAGCAGCGAACACGGGACAGGATATGGAAACACCATATATTTT.

The chain is built from TRBV18 and TRBJ1-5; D is uncertain. The length of the CDR3 is 13 residues. Trimming took 3 bases from V and 1 from J, leaving 4 bases between them. Per the germline V gene, CDR1 is KGHSH and CDR2 is LQKENI. The CDR3 bases are TGTGCCAGCTCACCCGAGAGCAATCAGCCCCAGCATTTT. It yields the protein CASSPESNQPQHF. Together with reference TRBV18 and TRBJ1-5, the CDR3 gives the full variable domain: NAGVMQNPRHLVRRRGQEARLRCSPMKGHSHVYWYRQLPEEGLKFMVYLQKENIIDESGMPKERFSAEFPKEGPSILRIQQVVRGDSAAYFCASSPESNQPQHFGDGTRLSIL.

This clone was seen a single time. Within the sample, other DNA sequences also encode this same CDR3. This chain links TRBV29-1 with TRBJ2-1; 8 bases map to TRBD2. J lost 3 bases, V lost 6 bases, and 7 bases had no gene match. The CDR3 loop spans 14 amino acids. CDR1 and CDR2 from the germline V gene are SQVTM and ANQGSEA. This chain's CDR3 is CSVLAGGVYNEQFF. The CDR3 DNA is TGCAGCGTCCTTGCGGGAGGCGTCTACAATGAGCAGTTCTTC.

Only a few counts were recorded for this clone. This chain uses TRBV7-6 with TRBJ2-1; possible D gene TRBD2, 5 bases. This CDR3 is 16 amino acids long. Trimming cost V 1 base and J 8 bases, with 18 bases left between them. CDR1 SGHVS and CDR2 FNYEAQ come from the germline V gene. CDR3 coding DNA: TGTGCCAGCAGCTTAGGTGTCGGGGTCACTCGCGATGAGCAGTTCTTC. As protein: CASSLGVGVTRDEQFF.

The rearrangement uses TRBV2 and TRBJ1-3; the D gene is possibly TRBD1 (5 bases). Trimming shortened V by 0 bases and J by 2 bases, and 8 bases separated the two germline ends. Germline lookup yields CDR1 SNHLY and CDR2 FYNNEI. There are 15 residues in the CDR3. CDR3 sequence (DNA): TGTGCCAGCAGTGAAGCGGAGGGACCTGGAAACACCATATATTTT. It is translated as CASSEAEGPGNTIYF.

This rearrangement joins TRBV5-6 to TRBJ2-7, with D perhaps TRBD2 (7 bases). V shed 2 bases and J shed 1 base, with 13 bases lying between them. The CDR3 sequence is 15 residues long. Germline CDR1 SGHDT, CDR2 YYEEEE. CDR3 nucleotides: TGTGCCAGCAGCTTTAGGGGGGGGCTTTCCTACGAGCAGTACTTC. Translating gives CASSFRGGLSYEQYF.

The chain couples TRBV27 to TRBJ2-1, with a weak D call TRBD1 (6 bases). The CDR3 contains 13 residues. The germline V gene has CDR1 MNHEY and CDR2 SMNVEV (reference sequence). The V end lost 6 bases, the J end lost 9 bases, and 15 bases lay between the germline ends. The CDR3, as DNA: TGTGCCAGCAGCTATCACAGGGTTGGTGAGCAGTTCTTC. Its protein is CASSYHRVGEQFF.

The rearrangement links TRBV5-4 to TRBJ2-5; tentatively, D is TRBD2 (7 bases). V lost 3 bases to trimming and J lost 4 bases, with 16 bases between them. The CDR3 has 15 residues. Germline V gives CDR1 SGHNT, CDR2 YYREEE (reference sequence). CDR3 coding DNA: TGTGCCAGCAGCTGGGAGGGGGGGCCGGGAGAGACCCAGTACTTC. Translated: CASSWEGGPGETQYF.

The gene calls are TRBV2 and TRBJ1-4; no definite D call. Germline-derived CDR1 and CDR2 are SNHLY and FYNNEI. V lost 2 bases to trimming and J lost 11 bases, with 18 bases between them. This CDR3 region has 15 residues. CDR3 DNA: TGTGCCAGCAGTGAATCGGCGATTTTAATGAGGAAACTGTTTTTT. This sequence encodes CASSESAILMRKLFF.

The chain uses TRBV11-2 and TRBJ2-1, with 7 bases identical to TRBD2. The CDR3 is 15 residues long. With 1 base clipped from V and 5 bases from J, the junction kept 5 bases outside the gene matches. The germline gives CDR1 SGHAT, CDR2 FQNNGV. CDR3 DNA sequence: TGTGCCAGCAGCTTAGGATCGGGAGGTAACAATGAGCAGTTCTTC. Encoded protein: CASSLGSGGNNEQFF.

The chain is built from TRBV5-1 and TRBJ1-1; 7 bases map to TRBD1. The junction had 5 bases not matched to a gene; V was cut back by 0 bases and J by 0 bases. This CDR3 spans 16 amino acids. Germline values: CDR1 SGHRS, CDR2 YFSETQ. CDR3 amino acids: CASSLGGQSLNTEAFF. For the CDR3, the DNA is TGCGCCAGCAGCTTGGGGGGACAGTCCCTGAACACTGAAGCTTTCTTT.

This clone was seen once. The V and J genes are TRBV20-1 and TRBJ1-1, with 8 positions matching TRBD1. CDR1 DFQATT and CDR2 SNEGSKA come from the germline V gene (reference sequence). The CDR3 sequence is 11 residues long. The ends lost 5 bases at V and 9 bases at J; junction bases unmatched: 5. CDR3 DNA sequence: TGCAGTGCTCCTCAGGGGGCCCAAGCTTTCTTT. It is translated as CSAPQGAQAFF.

CDR3 DNA: TGCAGCTTGTCCCGGGACTCATTCCATAGCACAGATACGCAGTATTTT. Translation gives CSLSRDSFHSTDTQYF. J is TRBJ2-3 and V is TRBV29-1, with TRBD2 as a possible D gene (6 bases). The CDR3 loop spans 16 amino acids. V lost 8 bases, J lost 0 bases, and 21 bases lay in between. CDR1 SQVTM and CDR2 ANQGSEA come from the germline V gene.